This is a list of T cell receptor beta chains from one sample in a study of blood T cell repertoires in COVID-19. Profiled with immunoSEQ multiplex PCR; TCRdb holds only in-frame clones, not every one. The repertoire holds 150,000 to 200,000 clones, with 80% to 90% as singletons. The sequenced sample consisted of peripheral blood. The receptors shown here come from a woman in her seventies with acute or convalescent COVID-19. CDR3s include the opening cysteine and the closing phenylalanine or tryptophan. The order of the fields is clone size, J gene, V gene, D gene, CDR3 protein, CDR3 DNA. The D gene is left open where the match is weak. The size entry is marked missing in some rows and otherwise reads once, few, many or a size class.

NA	TRBJ1-5	TRBV28	TRBD1	CASTATGAYQPQHF	TGTGCCAGCACGGCGACAGGGGCCTATCAGCCCCAGCATTTT
NA	TRBJ1-2	TRBV11-1	TRBD1	CASSSTGVYGYTF	TGTGCCAGCAGCTCGACAGGGGTCTATGGCTACACCTTC
NA	TRBJ1-1	TRBV19	NA	CASSIRGRTEAFF	TGTGCCAGTAGTATCAGAGGGCGGACTGAAGCTTTCTTT
NA	TRBJ1-6	TRBV9	TRBD1	CASSVGSTGHNSPLHF	TGTGCCAGCAGCGTAGGTTCGACAGGGCATAATTCACCCCTCCACTTT
NA	TRBJ1-5	TRBV10-3	TRBD1	CAISETGERNQPQHF	TGTGCCATCAGTGAAACAGGGGAACGCAATCAGCCCCAGCATTTT
NA	TRBJ1-1	TRBV5-1	NA	CASSLAVARNTEAFF	TGCGCCAGCAGCTTGGCCGTTGCCAGGAACACTGAAGCTTTCTTT
NA	TRBJ1-1	TRBV2	NA	CASSQLRNTEAFF	TGTGCCAGCAGCCAATTGCGAAACACTGAAGCTTTCTTT
NA	TRBJ2-7	TRBV18	NA	CASSPGASASYEQYF	TGTGCCAGCTCACCAGGGGCAAGCGCCTCCTACGAGCAGTACTTC
once	TRBJ1-3	TRBV9	NA	CASSVAPRGSDTIYF	TGTGCCAGCAGCGTAGCTCCGAGGGGGAGTGACACCATATATTTT
NA	TRBJ1-1	TRBV11-2	NA	CASSNTGNTEAFF	TGTGCCAGCAGCAACACAGGTAACACTGAAGCTTTCTTT
NA	TRBJ2-1	TRBV5-1	NA	CASSPIYGVDEQFF	TGCGCCAGCAGCCCTATATATGGTGTCGATGAGCAGTTCTTC
NA	TRBJ1-5	TRBV11-2	NA	CASSLYRGQPQHF	TGTGCCAGCAGCCTTTACCGGGGGCAGCCCCAGCATTTT
NA	TRBJ2-5	TRBV7-2	NA	CASSLVSRYRGMETQYF	TGTGCCAGCAGCTTAGTAAGCAGATACCGAGGTATGGAGACCCAGTACTTC
NA	TRBJ1-3	TRBV25-1	NA	CASSEWVGEGNTIYF	TGTGCCAGCAGTGAATGGGTAGGGGAAGGAAACACCATATATTTT
once	TRBJ2-3	TRBV2	TRBD1	CASSRDRGLDTQYF	TGTGCCAGCAGCCGGGACAGAGGGCTGGATACGCAGTATTTT
NA	TRBJ1-2	TRBV5-6	TRBD1	CASSFDRGAGYTF	TGTGCCAGCAGCTTTGACAGGGGTGCCGGCTACACCTTC
NA	TRBJ2-1	TRBV5-1	NA	CASSLSPGLAYNEQFF	TGCGCCAGCAGCTTGTCACCGGGACTGGCCTACAATGAGCAGTTCTTC
NA	TRBJ1-1	TRBV6-1	TRBD1	CASSDRDRPPEAFF	TGTGCCAGCAGTGACCGGGACAGGCCTCCTGAAGCTTTCTTT
NA	TRBJ1-4	TRBV6-5	TRBD1	CASSRDRIGEKLFF	TGTGCCAGCAGCCGGGACAGAATAGGGGAAAAACTGTTTTTT
NA	TRBJ2-7	TRBV9	TRBD2	CASSPRTSGYEQYF	TGTGCCAGCAGCCCTAGGACTAGCGGCTACGAGCAGTACTTC
NA	TRBJ2-7	TRBV12-3/TRBV12-4	NA	CASSLSVGYEQYF	TGTGCCAGCAGTTTAAGTGTCGGCTACGAGCAGTACTTC
few	TRBJ2-7	TRBV9	NA	CASSVGPGPEQYF	TGTGCCAGCAGCGTGGGTCCAGGGCCTGAGCAGTACTTC
NA	TRBJ2-1	TRBV27	TRBD2	CASSFKTSGMGGIREQFF	TGTGCCAGCAGTTTCAAGACTAGCGGGATGGGGGGCATTCGCGAGCAGTTCTTC
NA	TRBJ1-1	TRBV27	NA	CARLTRNTEAFF	TGTGCCAGGTTAACAAGGAACACTGAAGCTTTCTTT
NA	TRBJ2-3	TRBV5-4	TRBD1	CASSSGTGYSTDTQYF	TGTGCCAGCAGCTCCGGGACAGGGTATAGCACAGATACGCAGTATTTT
NA	TRBJ2-3	TRBV10-1	NA	CASSEEGRRHTQYF	TGCGCCAGCAGTGAGGAGGGAAGAAGGCATACGCAGTATTTT
NA	TRBJ2-7	TRBV2	TRBD1	CASKDRVPFEQYF	TGTGCCAGCAAAGACAGGGTTCCTTTCGAGCAGTACTTC
NA	TRBJ2-2	TRBV3-1/TRBV3-2	TRBD2	CASGGGAWNTGELFF	TGTGCCAGCGGCGGGGGGGCGTGGAACACCGGGGAGCTGTTTTTT
NA	TRBJ2-3	TRBV10-1	NA	CASSASYTEADTQYF	TGCGCCAGCAGTGCGAGTTACACCGAGGCAGATACGCAGTATTTT
NA	TRBJ2-2	TRBV28	NA	CASSFPGTGELFF	TGTGCCAGCAGTTTCCCGGGCACCGGGGAGCTGTTTTTT
NA	TRBJ1-5	TRBV18	NA	CASSPAGDQPQHF	TGTGCCAGCTCACCGGCCGGGGATCAGCCCCAGCATTTT
NA	TRBJ2-7	TRBV7-2	NA	CASSLEQSSYEQYF	TGTGCCAGCAGCTTAGAACAGTCCTCCTACGAGCAGTACTTC
NA	TRBJ1-4	TRBV7-9	TRBD1	CASSLATGTNEKLFF	TGTGCCAGCAGCTTGGCGACAGGGACTAATGAAAAACTGTTTTTT
once	TRBJ2-3	TRBV18	TRBD2	CASSPGLAGTDTQYF	TGTGCCAGCTCACCAGGGCTAGCGGGGACAGATACGCAGTATTTT
NA	TRBJ2-3	TRBV5-1	NA	CASSRLGGASTDTQYF	TGCGCCAGCAGCCGCCTGGGGGGGGCTAGCACAGATACGCAGTATTTT
NA	TRBJ2-1	TRBV6-6	NA	CASGVVSDEQFF	TGTGCCAGCGGCGTGGTAAGCGATGAGCAGTTCTTC
NA	TRBJ1-1	TRBV29-1	TRBD1	CSVMGQVNTEAFF	TGCAGCGTAATGGGACAGGTGAACACTGAAGCTTTCTTT
NA	TRBJ2-3	TRBV10-3	NA	CAISEDFAGTDTQYF	TGTGCCATCAGTGAAGACTTTGCGGGCACAGATACGCAGTATTTT
NA	TRBJ2-2	TRBV7-2	NA	CASSPQGTQPGELFF	TGTGCCAGCAGCCCTCAGGGAACCCAGCCCGGGGAGCTGTTTTTT
NA	TRBJ2-5	TRBV20-1	NA	CSARSAETQYF	TGCAGTGCTAGATCTGCGGAGACCCAGTACTTC
once	TRBJ1-3	TRBV6-5	NA	CASSYSWTRVGNTIYF	TGTGCCAGCAGTTACTCGTGGACCAGGGTAGGAAACACCATATATTTT
NA	TRBJ2-7	TRBV9	TRBD1	CASSTGTGAYEQYF	TGTGCCAGCAGCACCGGGACAGGAGCCTACGAGCAGTACTTC
few	TRBJ1-1	TRBV6-2/TRBV6-3	NA	CASSSTGSNTEAFF	TGTGCCAGCAGTTCAACAGGGTCGAACACTGAAGCTTTCTTT
NA	TRBJ2-1	TRBV5-4	NA	CASKPVGSYNEQFF	TGTGCCAGCAAGCCGGTTGGCTCCTACAATGAGCAGTTCTTC
NA	TRBJ2-3	TRBV4-3	TRBD2	CASSQAGLAGSDTQYF	TGCGCCAGCAGCCAGGCCGGACTAGCGGGCTCAGATACGCAGTATTTT
NA	TRBJ2-7	TRBV27	TRBD1	CASSRDRAYEQYF	TGTGCCAGCAGTCGGGACAGGGCCTACGAGCAGTACTTC
NA	TRBJ2-3	TRBV6-6	TRBD1	CASRPGQVTDTQYF	TGTGCCAGCAGACCGGGACAGGTCACAGATACGCAGTATTTT
NA	TRBJ2-5	TRBV12-3/TRBV12-4	TRBD2	CASSGTSKETQYF	TGTGCCAGCAGTGGGACTAGCAAAGAGACCCAGTACTTC
NA	TRBJ1-2	TRBV14	NA	CASSQGAGPRGYTF	TGTGCCAGCAGCCAAGGCGCAGGCCCCCGGGGCTACACCTTC
NA	TRBJ1-4	TRBV29-1	TRBD1	CSARTGYNEKLFF	TGCAGCGCAAGGACAGGGTATAATGAAAAACTGTTTTTT
NA	TRBJ2-7	TRBV5-1	TRBD2	CASSPRTSGSYEQYF	TGCGCCAGCAGCCCTAGGACTAGCGGGAGCTACGAGCAGTACTTC
NA	TRBJ1-1	TRBV21-1	NA	CASSTGVRTEAFF	TGTGCCAGCAGCACCGGGGTCCGCACTGAAGCTTTCTTT
NA	TRBJ1-1	TRBV28	NA	CASSSPQGWGTEAFF	TGTGCCAGCAGTTCCCCCCAGGGTTGGGGCACTGAAGCTTTCTTT